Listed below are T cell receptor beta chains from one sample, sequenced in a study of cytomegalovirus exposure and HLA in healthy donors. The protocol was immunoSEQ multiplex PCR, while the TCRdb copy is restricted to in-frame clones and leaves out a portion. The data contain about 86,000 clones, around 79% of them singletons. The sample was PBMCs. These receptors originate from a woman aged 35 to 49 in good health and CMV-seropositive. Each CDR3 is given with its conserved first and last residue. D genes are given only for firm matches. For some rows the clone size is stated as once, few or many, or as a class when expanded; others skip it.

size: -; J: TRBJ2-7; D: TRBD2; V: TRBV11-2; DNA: TGTGCCAGCAGCCTAAGCGGGAGCTACGAGCAGTACTTC; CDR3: CASSLSGSYEQYF
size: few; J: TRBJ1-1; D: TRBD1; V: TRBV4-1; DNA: TGCGCCAGCAGCCAAGATGGTACAGGGGTGAACACTGAAGCTTTCTTT; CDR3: CASSQDGTGVNTEAFF
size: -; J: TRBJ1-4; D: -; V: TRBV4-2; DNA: TGTGCCAGCAGCCGTCCTAAGGGGTCAACTAATGAAAAACTGTTTTTT; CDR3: CASSRPKGSTNEKLFF
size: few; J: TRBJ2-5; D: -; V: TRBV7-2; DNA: TGTGCCAGCGGGCCAGGGGTATTCCAAGAGACCCAGTACTTC; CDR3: CASGPGVFQETQYF
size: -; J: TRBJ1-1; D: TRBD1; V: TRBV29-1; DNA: TGCAGCGTTGGGTCGGGACAGCTGTACCCTGGAGCTTTCTTT; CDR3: CSVGSGQLYPGAFF
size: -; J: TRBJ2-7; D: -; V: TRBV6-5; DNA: TGTGCCAGCAGTCCGTCCGACAGGCCCCCCTACGAGCAGTACTTC; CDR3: CASSPSDRPPYEQYF
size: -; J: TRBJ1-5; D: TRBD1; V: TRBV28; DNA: TGTGCCAGCAGTTTATGGGACAGGGGGTTGGAAAGCAATCAGCCCCAGCATTTT; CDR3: CASSLWDRGLESNQPQHF
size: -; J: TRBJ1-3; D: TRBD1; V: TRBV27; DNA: TGTGCCAGCAGTGTACAGGGGCCGTACTCTGGAAACACCATATATTTT; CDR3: CASSVQGPYSGNTIYF
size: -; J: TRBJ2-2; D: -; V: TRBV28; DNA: TGTGCCAGCAGCCCCCAGGGTGTCGGGGAGCTGTTTTTT; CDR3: CASSPQGVGELFF
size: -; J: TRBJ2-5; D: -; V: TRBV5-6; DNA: TGTGCCAGCAGCTCCCTAGGTCCAGCTATGGAGACCCAGTACTTC; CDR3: CASSSLGPAMETQYF
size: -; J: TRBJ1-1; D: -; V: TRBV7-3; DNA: TGTGCCAGCAGCTTAACCCAGGAAAACACTGAAGCTTTCTTT; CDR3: CASSLTQENTEAFF
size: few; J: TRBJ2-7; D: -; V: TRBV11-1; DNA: TGTGCCAGCAGTTCGGGTCCCCACTTCACCGCCTACGAGCAGTACTTC; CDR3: CASSSGPHFTAYEQYF
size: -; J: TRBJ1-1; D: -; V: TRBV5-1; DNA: TGCGCCAGCAGCCCTCCAGACAGGAACACTGAAGCTTTCTTT; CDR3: CASSPPDRNTEAFF
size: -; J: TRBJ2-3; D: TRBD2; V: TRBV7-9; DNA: TGTGCCAGCAGCTTACTCTACGGGAGGGCCTCAGATACGCAGTATTTT; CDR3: CASSLLYGRASDTQYF
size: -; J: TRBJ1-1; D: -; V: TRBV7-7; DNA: TGTGCTAGCAGCCCAATAACCCTCGGGGGCACTGAAGCTTTCTTT; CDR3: CASSPITLGGTEAFF
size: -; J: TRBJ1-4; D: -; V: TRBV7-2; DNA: TGTGCCAGCAGCACTAGGGTTGGGGAAAAACTGTTTTTT; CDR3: CASSTRVGEKLFF
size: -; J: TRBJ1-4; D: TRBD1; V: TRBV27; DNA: TGTGCCACCAGGGGGGGTCCACTTGGATCTAATGAAAAACTGTTTTTT; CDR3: CATRGGPLGSNEKLFF
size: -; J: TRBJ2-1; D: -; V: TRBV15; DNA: TGTGCCACCAGCAGAGATTTTGGGGGGGCGAGCTCCTACAATGAGCAGTTCTTC; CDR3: CATSRDFGGASSYNEQFF
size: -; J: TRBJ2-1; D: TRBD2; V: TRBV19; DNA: TGTGCCAGTAGTACTCTAGCGGGAGGACGGAATGAGCAGTTCTTC; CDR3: CASSTLAGGRNEQFF
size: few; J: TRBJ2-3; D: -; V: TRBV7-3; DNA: TGTGCCAGCAGCTTAACGGGGCGCACAGATACGCAGTATTTT; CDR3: CASSLTGRTDTQYF
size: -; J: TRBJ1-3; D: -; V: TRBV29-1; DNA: TGCAGCGGGGACACTGGAAACACCATATATTTT; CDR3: CSGDTGNTIYF
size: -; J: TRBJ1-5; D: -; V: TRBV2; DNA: TGTGCCAGCAGTGTAGAGGGGGGCAATCAGCCCCAGCATTTT; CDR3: CASSVEGGNQPQHF
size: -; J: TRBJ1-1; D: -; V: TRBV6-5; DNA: TGTGCCAGCAGTTACTCGACAGCAGGGAGGGCCGAAGCTTTCTTT; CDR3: CASSYSTAGRAEAFF
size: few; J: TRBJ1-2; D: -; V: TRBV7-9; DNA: TGTGCCAGCAGCTTTGGGGAGGGCTATGGCTACACCTTC; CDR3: CASSFGEGYGYTF
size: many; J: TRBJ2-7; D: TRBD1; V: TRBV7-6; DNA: TGTGCCAGCAGCTGGGGACAGTACTACGAGCAGTACTTC; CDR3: CASSWGQYYEQYF
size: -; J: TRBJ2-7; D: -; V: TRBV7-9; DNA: TGTGCCAGCAGCCCCTCCCACAGGAGGCAGGGGAGAGACGAGCAGTACTTC; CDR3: CASSPSHRRQGRDEQYF
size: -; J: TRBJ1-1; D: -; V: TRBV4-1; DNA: TGCGCCAGCAGCCAAGATGAAATAGGTGTAGGAGTCGACACTGAAGCTTTCTTT; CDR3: CASSQDEIGVGVDTEAFF